A selection of T cell receptor beta chains follows, all from one sample in a study of blood T cells in healthy people across ages. TCRdb reprocessed the 5' RACE reads with MiXCR, giving one entry per CDR3 protein. The sample lists more than 1.4 million distinct CDR3 sequences, around two fifths occurring once. Material for sequencing was blood. The receptors stem from a woman between 18 and 29 years old in good health. Both conserved end residues are part of each CDR3. D genes are given only for firm matches. A row's size may be missing; if present it is once, few, many or a size class.

>.|.|TRBJ2-1|TRBV4-1
CASRLHGDEQFF
TGCGCCAGCAGGCTGCACGGGGATGAGCAGTTCTTC
>few|.|TRBJ1-1|TRBV11-2
CASRKQGNTEAFF
TGTGCCAGCAGGAAACAGGGGAACACTGAAGCTTTCTTT
>.|TRBD1|TRBJ1-2|TRBV28
CASRTTGTAQKGYTF
TGTGCCAGCAGGACTACCGGGACAGCGCAAAAGGGCTACACCTTC
>.|TRBD1|TRBJ1-4|TRBV9
CASSVWDRSNEKLFF
TGTGCCAGCAGCGTCTGGGACAGGAGTAATGAAAAACTGTTTTTT
>.|TRBD1|TRBJ2-7|TRBV7-2
CASSSDRGAYEQYF
TGTGCCAGCAGCTCGGACAGGGGTGCCTACGAGCAGTACTTC
>medium-sized|.|TRBJ2-2|TRBV4-2
CASRTDLGRDTGELFF
TGTGCCAGCAGAACAGACTTGGGGCGTGACACCGGGGAGCTGTTTTTT
>.|TRBD1|TRBJ2-3|TRBV15
CATSNGQGAKDTQYF
TGTGCCACCAGCAACGGACAGGGGGCCAAAGATACGCAGTATTTT
>.|.|TRBJ1-2|TRBV20-1
CSAADFNYGYTF
TGCAGTGCGGCGGATTTTAACTATGGCTACACCTTC
>few|.|TRBJ2-5|TRBV21-1
CASSTKDRVETQYF
TGTGCCAGCAGCACGAAGGACAGGGTCGAGACCCAGTACTTC
>few|.|TRBJ2-1|TRBV20-1
CSARLVGNEQFF
TGCAGTGCTAGACTAGTGGGTAATGAGCAGTTCTTC
>.|.|TRBJ2-1|TRBV27
CASNIWSLGREEQFF
TGTGCCAGCAACATTTGGAGTTTGGGTCGGGAAGAGCAGTTCTTC
>.|.|TRBJ2-7|TRBV7-2
CASSFWTALGEQYF
TGTGCCAGCAGCTTTTGGACCGCTCTGGGCGAGCAGTACTTC
>.|.|TRBJ2-1|TRBV7-9
CASSLGLGVGNEQFF
TGTGCCAGCAGCTTAGGCCTAGGGGTCGGCAATGAGCAGTTCTTC
>.|TRBD2|TRBJ2-1|TRBV6-5
CASRGTSGRGEQFF
TGTGCCAGCAGGGGGACTAGCGGTAGGGGTGAGCAGTTCTTC
>.|.|TRBJ2-3|TRBV11-2
CASSSAPGLSQDTQYF
TGTGCCAGCAGCTCAGCCCCGGGACTTTCGCAGGATACGCAGTATTTT
>.|.|TRBJ1-1|TRBV29-1
CSVEVPGRMNTEAFF
TGCAGCGTTGAGGTTCCGGGACGGATGAACACTGAAGCTTTCTTT